This TCR beta chain is drawn from a study of cytomegalovirus exposure and HLA in healthy donors. The study, taken as a whole, reports: Some segments of the V type, notably TRBV6-2 and TRBV6-3, were excluded as indistinguishable. Later genetic work tied a missense DCLRE1C variant to beta-chain V and J trimming.

From germline, CDR1 is KGHSH and CDR2 LQKENI. The CDR3 extends over 13 amino acids. V lost 2 bases and J 2 bases, leaving 6 bases between the germline ends. Use of 60 Vbeta and 13 Jbeta primers characterized the PCR. TCRdb keeps only in-frame clones here, not all; method: immunoSEQ multiplex PCR. The sample lists around 150,000 clones, 70% to 80% occurring once. As concerns this clone: Its matching antigen is unknown.

The chain carries TRBV18 and TRBJ2-5; the D is unclear. Material: PBMCs. This receptor was identified in a human donor in good health. The DNA of the CDR3 is TGTGCCAGCTCACCAATCAGTCAAGAGACCCAGTACTTC. Protein: CASSPISQETQYF.